This T cell receptor (beta chain) is drawn from a study of shared clonotypes between healthy human individuals. As for the study in general: Each donor's CD8 memory used one plate, CD8 naive two, each CD4 subset three.

Per the germline V gene, CDR1 is SGDLS and CDR2 is YYNGEE. CDR3 length equals 17 residues. V shed 1 base and J 1 base; nucleotides not matched to a gene: 9. Assay used: immunoSEQ multiplex PCR; TCRdb lists only in-frame clones, some missing. The sample has about a million clones, 65% to 80% seen once; the top ten hold around 1.5%. This clonotype was sampled from a man aged 18 to 29 in good health. Sequenced sample: memory CD4+ T cells sorted from blood. Sample subset: CD45RA-negative fraction. The chain employs TRBV9 and TRBJ2-3; 7 bases align to TRBD1. The CDR3 region is CASSVTPGGVGTDTQYF. CDR3 sequence (DNA): TGTGCCAGCAGCGTAACCCCAGGGGGTGTGGGCACAGATACGCAGTATTTT. The full variable domain, completed using reference TRBV9 and TRBJ2-3, is DSGVTQTPKHLITATGQRVTLRCSPRSGDLSVYWYQQSLDQGLQFLIQYYNGEERAKGNILERFSAQQFPDLHSELNLSSLELGDSALYFCASSVTPGGVGTDTQYFGPGTRLTVL.